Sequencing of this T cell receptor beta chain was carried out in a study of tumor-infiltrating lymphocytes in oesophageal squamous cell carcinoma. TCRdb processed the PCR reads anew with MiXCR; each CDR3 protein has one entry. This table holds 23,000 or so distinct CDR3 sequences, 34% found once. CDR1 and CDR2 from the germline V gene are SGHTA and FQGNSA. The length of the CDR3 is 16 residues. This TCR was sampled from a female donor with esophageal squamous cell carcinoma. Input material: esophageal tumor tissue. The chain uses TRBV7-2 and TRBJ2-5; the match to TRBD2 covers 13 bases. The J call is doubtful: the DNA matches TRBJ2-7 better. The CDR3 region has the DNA TGTGCCAGCAGCGGAAGCGGACTAGCGGGAGCCCACGAGCAGTACTTC. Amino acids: CASSGSGLAGAHEQYF.